This note documents a single T cell receptor beta chain sequence. The CDR3 covers 13 residues. CDR1 SGHNT and CDR2 YENEEA come from the germline V gene. Trimming cost V 1 base and J 5 bases, with 8 bases left between them. Libraries were prepared by immunoSEQ multiplex PCR; TCRdb keeps only in-frame clonotypes and omits some of them. Found here are approximately 92,000 clones, roughly 85% of them singletons; the top ten hold 2.5% to 3%. These data belong to a study of T cell responses to AZD1222 COVID-19 vaccine. The chain links TRBV11-3 to TRBJ1-2; D is uncertain. The sample here was peripheral blood, taken on day 0 of AZD1222 vaccination. This TCR came from an adult in good health. CDR3 DNA: TGTGCCAGCAGCTTAGGGTTACAGTATGGCTACACCTTC. Translating it yields CASSLGLQYGYTF. Complete variable domain (other parts from reference TRBV11-3 and TRBJ1-2): EAGVVQSPRYKIIEKKQPVAFWCNPISGHNTLYWYLQNLGQGPELLIRYENEEAVDDSQLPKDRFSAERLKGVDSTLKIQPAELGDSAVYLCASSLGLQYGYTFGSGTRLTVV.